A single sample gave rise to the 21 T cell receptor beta chains below, sequenced in a study of blood T cell repertoires in COVID-19. TCRdb's table, derived via immunoSEQ multiplex PCR, lists solely in-frame clones and lacks some. Of 180,000 or so clones listed, 70% to 90% were seen once; the top ten hold approximately 11%. What was sequenced was peripheral blood. These TCRs come from a human donor with active or convalescent COVID-19. The donor label of this sample is uncertain.

V and J are TRBV29-1 and TRBJ2-5; 8 nucleotides align to TRBD2. The CDR3 covers 14 residues. V lost 7 bases and J lost 1; bases outside the gene matches: 8. The V gene's germline CDR1 is SQVTM and CDR2 ANQGSEA. The CDR3 sequence is CSGIAGITQETQYF. CDR3 in DNA: TGCAGCGGAATAGCGGGGATAACCCAAGAGACCCAGTACTTC.

The rearrangement links TRBV10-2 to TRBJ1-5, with 9 positions matching TRBD1. CDR1 WSHSY and CDR2 SAAADI come from the germline V gene. The length of the CDR3 is 16 residues. J was trimmed by 0 bases and V by 2 bases; bases with no gene match: 2. CDR3 sequence: CASSEGTGYSNQPQHF. In nucleotides, the CDR3 is TGCGCCAGCAGTGAGGGGACAGGGTATAGCAATCAGCCCCAGCATTTT.

This clone was seen a handful of times. The rearrangement links TRBV30 to TRBJ2-7; tentative D call: TRBD1 (5 bases). Germline V lookup: CDR1 GTSNPN, CDR2 SVGIG (reference sequence). With 8 bases removed from V and 4 bases from J, the gap between germline ends came to 18 bases. The CDR3 totals 13 residues. CDR3 DNA sequence: TGTGCCCTGCAGGGTGCTGGTATGTACGAGCAGTACTTC. It is translated as CALQGAGMYEQYF.

The chain combines TRBV28 with TRBJ1-5; D is possibly TRBD1 (5 bases). Germline loops: CDR1 MDHEN, CDR2 SYDVKM. Between the trimmed V and J ends, which lost 4 bases and 7 bases, there was a span of 8 bases. The CDR3 runs to 12 residues. CDR3 DNA sequence: TGTGCCAGCAGTTCAGGGCGACAGCCCCAGCATTTT. It yields the protein CASSSGRQPQHF.

The gene calls are TRBV4-1 and TRBJ1-5, with 10 bases lining up with TRBD1. Germline trimming cut 4 bases from V and 1 base from J; bases unmatched to any gene: 13. The CDR3 consists of 19 residues. Germline lookup yields CDR1 MGHRA and CDR2 YSYEKL. In DNA, the CDR3 is TGCGCCAGCAGCCCCACTCCGCGGGACAGGGGTAGGAGCAATCAGCCCCAGCATTTT. Translating gives CASSPTPRDRGRSNQPQHF.

The gene calls are TRBV19 and TRBJ1-1; TRBD1 is a possible D gene (5 bases). Germline loops: CDR1 LNHDA, CDR2 SQIVND (reference sequence). The CDR3 has 15 residues. Trimming left V 1 base short and J 0 bases short, with 9 bases between. Here the CDR3 DNA reads TGTGCCAGTAGTATAGGGGAGGGGATGAACACTGAAGCTTTCTTT. Translation: CASSIGEGMNTEAFF.

The V and J genes are TRBV5-1 and TRBJ2-3; 12 bases match TRBD2. This CDR3 contains 17 residues. The V gene end was trimmed by 0 bases and the J gene end by 6 bases; junction bases not matched to a gene: 8. CDR1 is SGHRS and CDR2 is YFSETQ in the germline V gene. CDR3 protein: CASSLEAGLAGPDTQYF. The CDR3 nucleotides are TGCGCCAGCAGCTTGGAGGCCGGACTAGCGGGACCGGATACGCAGTATTTT.

The chain recombines TRBV5-3 with TRBJ2-3, with D possibly matching TRBD2 (6 bases). TRBV5-3 is noted as an ORF with a role that remains uncertain. The ends were cut back, 10 bases at V and 0 bases at J, with 15 bases in the middle. This CDR3 is 14 amino acids long. The CDR3 nucleotides are TGTGCCGGCTGGAGGGCCAGGAGCACAGATACGCAGTATTTT. Its protein product is CAGWRARSTDTQYF.

This clone was observed a single time. The chain links TRBV10-3 to TRBJ2-2, with a possible D match to TRBD2 (6 bases). Germline CDR1 reads ENHRY; CDR2 reads SYGVKD. Trimming pared 3 bases from V and 0 bases from J, leaving 17 bases between. CDR3 length: 18 residues. CDR3 DNA sequence: TGTGCCATCAGTGAATTCCTTGGCGGGGCCCCGAACACCGGGGAGCTGTTTTTT. This translates into CAISEFLGGAPNTGELFF.

The J gene is TRBJ2-1, the V gene TRBV19; D unclear. Between the trimmed V and J ends, which lost 7 bases and 3 bases, there was a span of 13 bases. In germline, CDR1 is LNHDA, CDR2 SQIVND (reference sequence). The CDR3 has 14 amino acids. The CDR3 here is CASIGGEIYNEQFF. The CDR3 bases are TGTGCCAGTATCGGTGGAGAGATCTACAATGAGCAGTTCTTC.

This chain joins TRBV12-3 or TRBV12-4 and TRBJ2-5, with a possible D match to TRBD2 (6 bases). The CDR3 is 12 residues long. The V end lost 11 bases, the J end lost 3 bases, and 13 bases lay between the germline ends. CDR3 DNA: TGTGCCCCCAGACTAGTGGAAGAGACCCAGTACTTC. It specifies CAPRLVEETQYF.

The chain couples TRBV19 to TRBJ2-1; 10 bases map to TRBD1. This CDR3 is built from 13 residues. The V gene end was trimmed by 6 bases and the J gene end by 8 bases; junction bases not matched to a gene: 4. Germline V gives CDR1 LNHDA, CDR2 SQIVND (reference sequence). The CDR3 nucleotides read TGTGCCAGTAGCCCGACAGGGGGCCATGAGCAGTTCTTC. The encoded protein is CASSPTGGHEQFF.

A word on this clone: One end of the junction is discordant with germline, which a read error may explain. V usage is TRBV7-7 and J usage is TRBJ2-5; a possible D gene is TRBD2 (6 bases). Looked up from germline, CDR1 is SSHAT and CDR2 is FNYEAQ (reference sequence). The CDR3 length is 11 residues. The CDR3 spells CASSGGETQYF. The DNA of the CDR3 is TGTGCTAGCAGTGGGGGGGAGACCCAGTACTTC.

This chain joins TRBV18 and TRBJ2-2, with TRBD2 identical over 7 bases. The CDR3 runs 18 residues. The ends lost 2 bases at V and 6 bases at J; junction bases unmatched: 15. The germline V gene encodes CDR1 KGHSH and CDR2 LQKENI. The CDR3 protein is CASSPSLGPAGAPGELFF. CDR3 nucleotides: TGTGCCAGCTCACCATCACTGGGGCCTGCGGGAGCCCCCGGGGAGCTGTTTTTT.

As to this clone: Other DNA sequences from this sample encode an identical CDR3 as well. V usage is TRBV5-1 and J usage is TRBJ2-1; the D gene is possibly TRBD2 (7 bases). This CDR3 region has 15 residues. V was trimmed by 8 bases and J by 8 bases, leaving 23 bases between them. The germline CDR1 and CDR2 sequences are SGHRS and YFSETQ. This chain's CDR3 is CASSLGRAGGDEQFF. The CDR3, as DNA: TGCGCCAGTAGCCTAGGGAGGGCCGGGGGCGATGAGCAGTTCTTC. Supplemented by reference TRBV5-1 and TRBJ2-1, the full variable domain reads KAGVTQTPRYLIKTRGQQVTLSCSPISGHRSVSWYQQTPGQGLQFLFEYFSETQRNKGNFPGRFSGRQFSNSRSEMNVSTLELGDSALYLCASSLGRAGGDEQFFGPGTRLTVL.

The V gene is TRBV27, the J gene TRBJ2-7, with 12 nucleotides matching TRBD2. The CDR3 is made up of 14 amino acids. The trim removed 4 bases at V and 4 bases at J, leaving 2 bases unmatched. Germline assignment: CDR1 MNHEY and CDR2 SMNVEV (reference sequence). CDR3 protein: CASSSTSGGYEQYF. The CDR3 DNA is TGTGCCAGCAGTTCAACTAGCGGGGGGTACGAGCAGTACTTC.

The chain recombines TRBV15 with TRBJ1-6; a possible D gene is TRBD1 (6 bases). CDR1 LNHNV and CDR2 YYDKDF come from the germline V gene (reference sequence). The CDR3 runs 15 residues. V lost 1 base, J lost 7 bases, and 11 bases lay in between. DNA for the CDR3: TGTGCCACCAGCAGAGGACAGGCCCAGAATTCACCCCTCCACTTT. Its protein product is CATSRGQAQNSPLHF.

The chain combines TRBV7-2 with TRBJ2-1; 14 nucleotides agree with TRBD2. Germline V lookup: CDR1 SGHTA, CDR2 FQGNSA. V shed 5 bases and J 7 bases; nucleotides not matched to a gene: 4. The CDR3 has 15 amino acids. DNA of the CDR3: TGTGCCAGCAGCGAGACTAGCGGGGGGGTTAATGAGCAGTTCTTC. Translating it yields CASSETSGGVNEQFF.

This clone has a count of ten or more. Here the CDR3 reads CASSLSASTNGGELFF. The CDR3 region has the DNA TGTGCCAGCTCACTTTCCGCTTCCACCAACGGCGGGGAGCTGTTTTTT. The rearrangement joins TRBV18 to TRBJ2-2; no firm D call. Looked up from germline, CDR1 is KGHSH and CDR2 is LQKENI. V was trimmed by 4 bases and J by 7 bases, leaving 19 bases between them. The CDR3 spans 16 residues. Supplemented by reference TRBV18 and TRBJ2-2, the full variable domain reads NAGVMQNPRHLVRRRGQEARLRCSPMKGHSHVYWYRQLPEEGLKFMVYLQKENIIDESGMPKERFSAEFPKEGPSILRIQQVVRGDSAAYFCASSLSASTNGGELFFGEGSRLTVL.

The chain recombines TRBV10-3 with TRBJ2-2; possible D gene TRBD1, 5 bases. The CDR3 covers 16 residues. With 11 bases removed from V and 1 base from J, the gap between germline ends came to 20 bases. Germline CDR1 reads ENHRY; CDR2 reads SYGVKD. CDR3 nucleotides: TGTGCCGCCCGGTTGGGGCAGGGCATGAACACCGGGGAGCTGTTTTTT. Translating it yields CAARLGQGMNTGELFF.

CDR3 sequence reads: CASSQGEGGADTEAFF. CDR3 sequence (DNA): TGCGCCAGCAGCCAAGGGGAGGGAGGGGCGGACACTGAAGCTTTCTTT. The V and J genes are TRBV4-1 and TRBJ1-1; possibly TRBD1 for D (5 bases). In germline, CDR1 is MGHRA, CDR2 YSYEKL. There are 16 residues in the CDR3. Trimming took off 1 base at V and 3 bases at J, with 15 bases between the two ends.